Listed below are T cell receptor beta chains from one sample, sequenced in a study of Ad26.COV2.S vaccination and SARS-CoV-2 variants. The method was immunoSEQ multiplex PCR; TCRdb's version includes in-frame clones alone and lacks a portion of them. Of some 350,000 clones in the sample, roughly 84% are singletons; the top ten hold 3.3%. Sequencing was performed on peripheral blood, taken in a trial of Ad26.COV2.S vaccine versus placebo. These receptors came from a person between 18 and 59 years old who received the Ad26.COV2.S COVID-19 vaccine or a placebo. Each CDR3 is given with its conserved first and last residue. A D gene is named only where the DNA matches it firmly. Size tells how often a clone was seen (once, few, many) or the class of an expanded clone, and some rows leave it out.

d_call	j_call	v_call	clone_size	cdr3_aa	cdr3_nt
-	TRBJ2-3	TRBV9	many	CASSVVADTQYF	TGTGCCAGCAGCGTAGTGGCAGATACGCAGTATTTT
-	TRBJ2-2	TRBV18	-	CASSREGTGELFF	TGTGCCAGCTCACGAGAAGGAACCGGGGAGCTGTTTTTT
-	TRBJ1-2	TRBV28	-	CASSAPGRAYGYTF	TGTGCCAGCAGTGCCCCAGGCCGGGCCTATGGCTACACCTTC
TRBD1	TRBJ1-4	TRBV6-6	-	CASSPGQGFVQEEKLFF	TGTGCCAGCAGTCCGGGACAGGGGTTCGTGCAGGAAGAAAAACTGTTTTTT
TRBD1	TRBJ1-6	TRBV3-1/TRBV3-2	few	CASSFDRENSPLHF	TGTGCCAGCAGTTTCGACAGGGAGAATTCACCCCTCCACTTT
-	TRBJ2-7	TRBV6-6	-	CASSYSAGLGYEQYF	TGTGCCAGCAGTTACAGCGCAGGGTTGGGCTACGAGCAGTACTTC
-	TRBJ2-7	TRBV6-2/TRBV6-3	-	CASSTQLQSWAYEQYF	TGTGCCAGCAGCACCCAATTACAGTCGTGGGCCTACGAGCAGTACTTC
TRBD1	TRBJ2-7	TRBV18	-	CASSPTQDRARYEQYF	TGTGCCAGCTCACCTACTCAGGACAGGGCTCGCTACGAGCAGTACTTC
-	TRBJ1-1	TRBV2	-	CASIGLHMNTEAFF	TGTGCCAGCATAGGACTCCACATGAACACTGAAGCTTTCTTT
TRBD2	TRBJ2-1	TRBV4-1	-	CASSQGRGDSNEQFF	TGCGCCAGCAGCCAAGGGCGGGGGGATAGCAATGAGCAGTTCTTC
TRBD1	TRBJ1-5	TRBV7-9	few	CASSPGGVGIFQPQHF	TGTGCCAGCAGCCCAGGGGGCGTAGGTATCTTTCAGCCCCAGCATTTT
-	TRBJ2-7	TRBV29-1	-	CSVEDPGDEQYF	TGCAGCGTTGAAGACCCGGGGGACGAGCAGTACTTC
TRBD1	TRBJ2-3	TRBV12-5	-	CASAFLRGQGTRVSTDTQYF	TGTGCTAGTGCCTTCCTCAGAGGACAGGGAACAAGGGTCAGCACAGATACGCAGTATTTT
-	TRBJ2-4	TRBV30	-	CAWRQGGAKNIQYF	TGTGCCTGGCGACAGGGAGGGGCCAAAAACATTCAGTACTTC
TRBD2	TRBJ2-7	TRBV27	-	CASSLFAGDYEQYF	TGTGCCAGCAGTTTATTTGCGGGGGACTACGAGCAGTACTTC
TRBD2	TRBJ2-1	TRBV13	-	CASSSGLAGGQFF	TGTGCCAGCAGCTCGGGACTAGCGGGGGGGCAGTTCTTC